The present T cell receptor beta chain was sequenced within a study of response to subunit inactivated influenza vaccine. Notes on the study in general: The study's authors posited that every seasonal influenza vaccination enlists few new T cells.

CDR1 is MGHRA, CDR2 YSYEKL, per germline. The CDR3 has 14 residues. V lost 7 bases and J 2 bases, leaving 14 bases between the germline ends. This clonotype has only a few counts. What it binds is unknown. TCRdb re-called the RT-PCR reads with MiXCR, one entry per CDR3 protein. Here the sample spans about 240,000 distinct CDR3 sequences, 9% to 15% being singletons. This sequence was found in a man aged 45 to 65 who received an inactivated influenza vaccine. The rearrangement links TRBV4-1 to TRBJ1-1, with D hard to call. The sample was non-naive T cells sorted from PBMCs, taken 14 to 15 days before vaccination. The CDR3 reads CASTLSPFNTEAFF. The CDR3 DNA follows: TGCGCCAGCACCCTGTCGCCGTTTAACACTGAAGCTTTCTTT.